Sequencing of this T cell receptor beta chain was carried out in a study of pediatric ulcerative colitis. V lost 1 base and J lost 1, with 10 bases in between. There are 15 residues in the CDR3. Germline V gene lookup returns CDR1 GTSNPN and CDR2 SVGIG (reference sequence). Profiling relied on immunoSEQ multiplex PCR, and the TCRdb table lists in-frame clones only, not all of them. The sample lists 35,000 to 45,000 clones; approximately 82% were seen once. Ulcerative colitis patients received no immunosuppressive medication before the diagnostic colonoscopy. The material sequenced was blood. This TCR was sampled from a girl under 18 with moderate ulcerative colitis. This rearrangement joins TRBV30 to TRBJ2-2; tentatively, D is TRBD1 (6 bases). The chain's CDR3 is CAWSGPTGNTGELFF. The CDR3 region has the DNA TGTGCCTGGAGTGGGCCGACAGGGAACACCGGGGAGCTGTTTTTT.